Presented here are 23 T cell receptor beta chains from one specimen sequenced in a study of cytomegalovirus exposure and HLA in healthy donors listed by TCRdb under 2017. The library was obtained by the immunoSEQ multiplex PCR assay. The table was pulled from immuneACCESS by TCRdb, which kept in-frame rearrangements only. Such tables lose some clones; where checked, under half of the loss comes from unresolved V genes, and the rest has no known cause. Recorded for this sample are over 110,000 clones; roughly 81% of them occurred a single time. Of the sample, 1.4% falls within the top ten clones. The specimen was PBMCs. Every receptor here comes from a woman aged 25-40 years in good health and CMV-seronegative.

The chain combines TRBV2 with TRBJ1-3, with D hard to call. Trimming removed 6 bases from V and 0 bases from J, with 6 bases in between. CDR1 is SNHLY, CDR2 FYNNEI, per germline. The CDR3 sequence is 13 residues long. The CDR3 nucleotides read TGTGCCAGCAGATCGAGCTCTGGAAACACCATATATTTT. This translates into CASRSSSGNTIYF.

The chain combines TRBV6-6 with TRBJ2-3, with 9 bases lining up with TRBD2. J was trimmed by 9 bases and V by 4 bases; bases with no gene match: 8. The germline gives CDR1 MNHNY, CDR2 SVGAGI (reference sequence). There are 14 residues in the CDR3. CDR3 sequence: CASSSSSGAGTQYF. The CDR3 DNA sequence: TGTGCCAGCAGTTCGTCTAGCGGGGCCGGGACGCAGTATTTT.

CDR3 in amino acids: CASSSRSGGLQETQYF. The CDR3 DNA reads TGTGCCAGCAGCTCCCGTTCCGGGGGGCTTCAAGAGACCCAGTACTTC. The chain links TRBV7-9 to TRBJ2-5, with a tentative D call TRBD2 (7 bases). Trimming cost V 4 bases and J 2 bases, with 17 bases left between them. The germline gives CDR1 SEHNR, CDR2 FQNEAQ (reference sequence). The CDR3 is 16 residues long.

This chain connects TRBV4-3 to TRBJ1-4; D may be TRBD1 (6 bases). The CDR3 sequence is 15 residues long. Trimming removed 4 bases at V and 2 bases at J, with 11 bases between. The germline V gene encodes CDR1 LGHNA and CDR2 YSLEER. The CDR3 region is CASSRLTGTNEKLFF. DNA of the CDR3: TGCGCCAGCAGCCGCCTAACAGGGACTAATGAAAAACTGTTTTTT.

This clone has only a few counts. The genes are TRBV6-5 and TRBJ1-1; D possibly corresponds to TRBD1 (5 bases). Germline V CDR1 and CDR2: MNHEY, SVGAGI. V was cut by 6 bases and J by 2 bases, with 10 bases left in between. CDR3 size: 13 residues. In nucleotides, the CDR3 is TGTGCCAGCAGGAAGACAGCCAACACTGAAGCTTTCTTT. This sequence encodes CASRKTANTEAFF.

V usage is TRBV10-3 and J usage is TRBJ1-4; 10 bases align to TRBD1. Trimming took 2 bases from V and 8 from J; bases not matched to a gene: 11. CDR1 is ENHRY, CDR2 SYGVKD, per germline. This CDR3 spans 17 amino acids. DNA of the CDR3: TGTGCCATCAGTGAGCTACGACAGGGGGCTTCTGACGAAAAACTGTTTTTT. Protein sequence: CAISELRQGASDEKLFF.

This clone was observed a few times. A read error may account for a junction end that differs from germline. The chain combines TRBV4-2 with TRBJ2-7, with TRBD1 as a possible D gene (5 bases). The CDR3 is 13 amino acids. Looked up from germline, CDR1 is LGHNA and CDR2 is YNFKEQ. The CDR3 DNA follows: TGTGCCAGCAGCCCTGCTCTACAGACAGAAGAATCCTTC. Translating gives CASSPALQTEESF.

The chain carries TRBV27 and TRBJ2-1; the D gene is possibly TRBD2 (6 bases). The CDR3 loop spans 14 amino acids. From germline, CDR1 is MNHEY and CDR2 SMNVEV (reference sequence). Trimming shortened V by 6 bases and J by 5 bases, and 14 bases separated the two germline ends. The CDR3 nucleotides are TGTGCCAGCAGGAAGGGCGGGGTGAACAATGAGCAGTTCTTC. Its translation is CASRKGGVNNEQFF.

The rearrangement links TRBV9 to TRBJ2-3; D uncertain. The length of the CDR3 is 14 residues. The V gene lost 4 bases and the J gene lost 2 bases, with 11 bases spanning the gap. From germline, CDR1 is SGDLS and CDR2 YYNGEE. The CDR3 bases are TGTGCCAGCAGCCCTACTATAGTCACAGATACGCAGTATTTT. Translating gives CASSPTIVTDTQYF.

This clone was recorded a few times. This chain uses TRBV30 with TRBJ1-2, with 7 bases fitting TRBD1. The V segment lost 2 bases and the J segment 6 bases; nucleotides outside the gene matches: 6. From germline, CDR1 is GTSNPN and CDR2 SVGIG (reference sequence). This CDR3 has 13 residues. The CDR3 region is CAWSPDRVNGYTF. In nucleotides, the CDR3 is TGTGCCTGGAGTCCCGACAGGGTCAATGGCTACACCTTC.

The chain combines TRBV11-3 with TRBJ1-1, with TRBD1 matching 8 bases. Germline-derived CDR1 and CDR2 are SGHNT and YENEEA. The V gene end was trimmed by 0 bases and the J gene end by 3 bases; junction bases not matched to a gene: 9. CDR3 length: 17 amino acids. CDR3 amino acids: CASSLDELNRGDTEAFF. CDR3 DNA: TGTGCCAGCAGCTTAGATGAATTGAACAGGGGGGACACTGAAGCTTTCTTT.

CDR3 nucleotide sequence: TGCGCCAGCAGCTTGGCAGAGGGAGCGGGGCGATACTACAATGAGCAGTTCTTC. Amino acid sequence: CASSLAEGAGRYYNEQFF. The V call is TRBV5-1, the J call TRBJ2-1, with 7 bases lining up with TRBD2. The CDR3 contains 18 residues. Trimming removed 0 bases from V and 3 bases from J; junction bases left unmatched: 12. Germline CDR1 is SGHRS and CDR2 is YFSETQ.

The genes are TRBV5-1 and TRBJ2-1, with TRBD2 matching 8 bases. Germline CDR1 SGHRS, CDR2 YFSETQ. V gave up 4 bases and J gave up 8 bases; unmatched junction bases: 17. CDR3 length: 17 residues. The CDR3 here is CASSRATSGGALDEQFF. The DNA for the CDR3 is TGCGCCAGCAGCAGGGCCACTAGCGGAGGGGCTCTGGATGAGCAGTTCTTC. Full variable domain (outside the CDR3, taken from reference TRBV5-1 and TRBJ2-1): KAGVTQTPRYLIKTRGQQVTLSCSPISGHRSVSWYQQTPGQGLQFLFEYFSETQRNKGNFPGRFSGRQFSNSRSEMNVSTLELGDSALYLCASSRATSGGALDEQFFGPGTRLTVL.

The rearrangement uses TRBV7-3 and TRBJ2-1; 8 bases line up with TRBD2. The CDR3 has 17 amino acids. Germline assignment: CDR1 SGHTA and CDR2 FQGTGA. V was pared by 4 bases and J by 4 bases, with 12 bases of the junction left unmatched. The CDR3 sequence: CASSSSGGPTFYNEQFF. The CDR3 bases are TGTGCCAGCAGCTCCTCGGGGGGGCCCACCTTTTACAATGAGCAGTTCTTC.

This clone was seen only a few times. The CDR3 region is CATSRELQPQHF. In DNA, the CDR3 is TGTGCCACCAGCAGAGAATTACAGCCCCAGCATTTT. The gene calls are TRBV15 and TRBJ1-5; D is ambiguous. Looked up from germline, CDR1 is LNHNV and CDR2 is YYDKDF (reference sequence). Deletions cut 0 bases from V and 7 bases from J, with 4 bases between. The CDR3 spans 12 residues.

The table lists this clone with a count of one. J is TRBJ2-2 and V is TRBV6-5; 9 nucleotides align to TRBD2. The CDR3 is made up of 16 amino acids. Per germline, CDR1 MNHEY and CDR2 SVGAGI. V gave up 2 bases and J gave up 2 bases; unmatched junction bases: 3. In DNA, the CDR3 is TGTGCCAGCAGTTACGAAGCGGGGGGCAACACCGGGGAGCTGTTTTTT. Its translation is CASSYEAGGNTGELFF.

The rearrangement joins TRBV5-1 to TRBJ2-1; 7 bases align to TRBD2. The CDR3 loop spans 15 amino acids. Germline CDR1 reads SGHRS; CDR2 reads YFSETQ. The trim removed 1 base at V and 5 bases at J, leaving 6 bases unmatched. This CDR3 reads CASSLFSGGNNEQFF. The CDR3 region has the DNA TGCGCCAGCAGCTTGTTTTCGGGGGGTAACAATGAGCAGTTCTTC.

The J gene is TRBJ2-2, the V gene TRBV9; 7 bases are a match to TRBD2. J lost 1 base, V lost 3 bases, and 3 bases had no gene match. This CDR3 is 15 amino acids long. Germline V gives CDR1 SGDLS, CDR2 YYNGEE. CDR3 sequence reads: CASSASGQNTGELFF. In DNA, the CDR3 is TGTGCCAGCAGCGCTAGCGGCCAGAACACCGGGGAGCTGTTTTTT.

The chain carries TRBV28 and TRBJ2-5; possibly TRBD2 for D (7 bases). Trimming stripped 3 bases from V and 5 bases from J, with 16 bases between. This CDR3 comprises 15 residues. Germline V gene sequence: CDR1 MDHEN, CDR2 SYDVKM. CDR3 in DNA: TGTGCCAGCAGTTTTGCGGGGGCGGATGGGGAGACCCAGTACTTC. This codes for CASSFAGADGETQYF.

The V gene is TRBV18, the J gene TRBJ1-1, with D possibly TRBD1 on 5 matching bases. Germline loops: CDR1 KGHSH, CDR2 LQKENI. This CDR3 has 16 amino acids. V lost 3 bases and J lost 1, with 15 bases in between. This CDR3 is CASSPTPQTENTEAFF. The CDR3 region has the DNA TGTGCCAGCTCACCGACCCCCCAGACAGAGAACACTGAAGCTTTCTTT.

The J gene is TRBJ1-4, the V gene TRBV4-3; D might be TRBD1 (5 bases). Germline V gives CDR1 LGHNA, CDR2 YSLEER. The V gene lost 4 bases and the J gene lost 0 bases, with 21 bases spanning the gap. The CDR3 contains 19 residues. CDR3 residues: CASSRDPPGVVTTNEKLFF. In DNA, the CDR3 is TGCGCCAGCAGCCGCGATCCCCCGGGGGTAGTAACAACTAATGAAAAACTGTTTTTT.

This sequence joins TRBV4-2 and TRBJ2-3; D might be TRBD2 (5 bases). V was clipped by 1 base and J by 4 bases, with 9 bases between them. This CDR3 comprises 14 residues. CDR1 and CDR2 (germline): LGHNA, YNFKEQ. The CDR3 DNA reads TGTGCCAGCAGCCAAGGGACTGCCCCAGATACGCAGTATTTT. It translates to CASSQGTAPDTQYF.

V gene TRBV7-3 combines with J gene TRBJ2-3; TRBD1 aligns across 7 bases. Germline CDR1 reads SGHTA; CDR2 reads FQGTGA. V lost 6 bases to trimming and J lost 10 bases; unmatched junction nucleotides: 16. CDR3 size: 15 residues. CDR3 nucleotide sequence: TGTGCCAGCAGACCCGTAGGGGGCGGCACCGGAGCGCAGTATTTT. It is translated as CASRPVGGGTGAQYF.